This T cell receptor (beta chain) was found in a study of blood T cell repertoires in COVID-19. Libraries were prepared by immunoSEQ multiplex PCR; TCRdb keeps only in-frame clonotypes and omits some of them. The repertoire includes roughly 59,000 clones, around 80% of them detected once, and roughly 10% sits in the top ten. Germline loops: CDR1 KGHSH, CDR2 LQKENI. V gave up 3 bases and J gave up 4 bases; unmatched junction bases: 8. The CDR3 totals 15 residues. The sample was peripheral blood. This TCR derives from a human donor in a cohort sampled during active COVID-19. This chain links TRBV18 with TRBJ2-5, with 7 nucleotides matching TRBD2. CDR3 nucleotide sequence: TGTGCCAGCTCACCCTCCCCCAGCGGGACAGAGACCCAGTACTTC. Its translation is CASSPSPSGTETQYF.